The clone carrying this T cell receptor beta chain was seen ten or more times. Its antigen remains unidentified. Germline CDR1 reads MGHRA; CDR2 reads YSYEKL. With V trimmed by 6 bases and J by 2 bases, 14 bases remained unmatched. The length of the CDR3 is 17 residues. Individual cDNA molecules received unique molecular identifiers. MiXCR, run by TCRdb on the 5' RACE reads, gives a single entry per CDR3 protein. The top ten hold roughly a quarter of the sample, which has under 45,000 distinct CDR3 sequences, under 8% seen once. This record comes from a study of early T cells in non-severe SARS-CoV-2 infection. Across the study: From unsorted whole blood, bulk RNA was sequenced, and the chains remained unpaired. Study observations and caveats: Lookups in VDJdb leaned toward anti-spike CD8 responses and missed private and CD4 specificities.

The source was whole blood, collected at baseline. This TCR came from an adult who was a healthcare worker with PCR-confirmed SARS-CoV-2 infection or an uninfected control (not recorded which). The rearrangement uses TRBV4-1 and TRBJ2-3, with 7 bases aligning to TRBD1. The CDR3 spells CASSRKVLQGPTDTQYF. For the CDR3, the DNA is TGCGCCAGCAGTCGTAAGGTGTTACAGGGGCCCACAGATACGCAGTATTTT.